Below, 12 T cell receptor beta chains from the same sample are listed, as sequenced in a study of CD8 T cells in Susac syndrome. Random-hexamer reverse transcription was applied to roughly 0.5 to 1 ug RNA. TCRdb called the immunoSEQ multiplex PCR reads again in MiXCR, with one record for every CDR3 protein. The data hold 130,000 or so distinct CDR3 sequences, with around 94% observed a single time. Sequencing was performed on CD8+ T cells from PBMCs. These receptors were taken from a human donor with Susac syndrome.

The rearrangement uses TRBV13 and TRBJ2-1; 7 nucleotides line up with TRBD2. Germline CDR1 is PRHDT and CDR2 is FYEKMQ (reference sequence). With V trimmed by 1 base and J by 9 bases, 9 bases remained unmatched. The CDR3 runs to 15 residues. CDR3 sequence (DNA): TGTGCCAGCAGCTTAGTGATAGCGGGCGTTGCTGAGCAGTTCTTC. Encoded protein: CASSLVIAGVAEQFF.

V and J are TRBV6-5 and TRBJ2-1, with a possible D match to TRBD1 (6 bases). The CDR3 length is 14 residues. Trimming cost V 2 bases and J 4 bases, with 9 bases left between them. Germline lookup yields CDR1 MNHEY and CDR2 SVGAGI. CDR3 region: CASSYVGQYNEQFF. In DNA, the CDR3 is TGTGCCAGCAGTTACGTGGGACAATACAATGAGCAGTTCTTC.

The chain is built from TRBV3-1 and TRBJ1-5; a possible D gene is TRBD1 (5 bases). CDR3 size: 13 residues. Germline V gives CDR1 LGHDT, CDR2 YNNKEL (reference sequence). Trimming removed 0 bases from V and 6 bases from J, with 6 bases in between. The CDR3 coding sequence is TGTGCCAGCAGCCAAGAAAGGGGTCAGCCCCAGCATTTT. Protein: CASSQERGQPQHF.

This CDR3 reads CASSIDSEVNTEAFF. CDR3 bases: TGTGCCAGTAGTATAGATAGCGAAGTGAACACTGAAGCTTTCTTT. V usage is TRBV19 and J usage is TRBJ1-1; the D is unclear. The germline V and J ends were trimmed by 0 bases and 0 bases, with 8 bases remaining between them. The CDR3 extends over 15 amino acids. Germline loops: CDR1 LNHDA, CDR2 SQIVND (reference sequence).

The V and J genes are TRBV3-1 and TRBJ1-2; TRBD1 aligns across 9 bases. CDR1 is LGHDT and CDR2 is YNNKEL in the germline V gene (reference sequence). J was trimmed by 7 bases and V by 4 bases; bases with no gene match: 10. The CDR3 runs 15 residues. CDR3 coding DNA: TGTGCCAGCAGCCGTGGGTGGGACAGGGCCCTTGGCTACACCTTC. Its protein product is CASSRGWDRALGYTF. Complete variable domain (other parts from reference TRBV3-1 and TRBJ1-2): DTAVSQTPKYLVTQMGNDKSIKCEQNLGHDTMYWYKQDSKKFLKIMFSYNNKELIINETVPNRFSPKSPDKAHLNLHINSLELGDSAVYFCASSRGWDRALGYTFGSGTRLTVV.

The CDR3 loop reads CASSFGGYYEQYF. The CDR3 nucleotides are TGTGCCAGCAGTTTTGGGGGATATTACGAGCAGTACTTC. The V call is TRBV6-5, the J call TRBJ2-7; D assignment may be TRBD1 or TRBD2 (5 bases each). The CDR3 extends over 13 amino acids. Germline V gene sequence: CDR1 MNHEY, CDR2 SVGAGI. V lost 4 bases and J lost 4, with 11 bases in between.

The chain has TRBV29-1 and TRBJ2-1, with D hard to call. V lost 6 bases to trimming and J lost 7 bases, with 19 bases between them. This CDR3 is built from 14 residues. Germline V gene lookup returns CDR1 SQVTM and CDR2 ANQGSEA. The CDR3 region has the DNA TGCAGCGTCGGATATTCCGGGTTTTTGAATGAGCAGTTCTTC. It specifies CSVGYSGFLNEQFF.

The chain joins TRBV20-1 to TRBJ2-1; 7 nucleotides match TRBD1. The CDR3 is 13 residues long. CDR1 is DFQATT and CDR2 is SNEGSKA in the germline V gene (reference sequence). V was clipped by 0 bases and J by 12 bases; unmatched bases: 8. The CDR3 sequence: CSARDPTRGLQFF. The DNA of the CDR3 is TGCAGTGCTAGAGACCCTACCAGGGGGTTGCAGTTCTTC.

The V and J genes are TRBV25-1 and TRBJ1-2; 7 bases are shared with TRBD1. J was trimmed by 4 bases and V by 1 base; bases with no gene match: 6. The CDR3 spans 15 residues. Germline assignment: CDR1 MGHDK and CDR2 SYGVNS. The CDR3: CASSEWEDRVYGYTF. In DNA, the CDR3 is TGTGCCAGCAGTGAATGGGAAGACAGGGTCTATGGCTACACCTTC.

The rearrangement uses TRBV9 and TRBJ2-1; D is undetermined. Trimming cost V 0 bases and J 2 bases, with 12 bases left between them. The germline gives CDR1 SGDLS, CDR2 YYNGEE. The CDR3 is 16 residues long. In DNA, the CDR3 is TGTGCCAGCAGCGTAGTGGAAGTGGGGACCTACAATGAGCAGTTCTTC. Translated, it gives CASSVVEVGTYNEQFF.

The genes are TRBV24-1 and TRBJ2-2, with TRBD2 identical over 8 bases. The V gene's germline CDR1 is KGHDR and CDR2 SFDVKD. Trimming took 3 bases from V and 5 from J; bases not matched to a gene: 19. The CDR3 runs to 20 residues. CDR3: CATSDPPTSAGAARTGELFF. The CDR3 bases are TGTGCCACCAGTGATCCGCCGACTTCAGCGGGGGCAGCTCGAACCGGGGAGCTGTTTTTT.

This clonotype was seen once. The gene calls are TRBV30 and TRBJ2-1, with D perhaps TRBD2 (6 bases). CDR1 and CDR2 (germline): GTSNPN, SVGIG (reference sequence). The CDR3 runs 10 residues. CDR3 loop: CAGGGGSQFF. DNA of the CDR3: TGTGCTGGGGGAGGAGGCTCCCAGTTCTTC.